This is a list of T cell receptor beta chains from one sample in a study of cytomegalovirus exposure and HLA in healthy donors. Clones were sequenced by immunoSEQ multiplex PCR, and TCRdb holds only the in-frame ones, with some missing. The repertoire holds about 180,000 clones, with almost 85% as singletons. The source material was PBMCs. These receptor sequences come from a woman aged 50 to 65 in good health and CMV-seronegative. CDR3s include the opening cysteine and the closing phenylalanine or tryptophan. D genes are given only for firm matches. Clone size is stated in some rows and not others, as once, few, many or a class when expanded.

TRBJ2-7 - - TRBV7-8 TGTGCCAGCAGCTTAGCGCGGTACAGGGACGAGCAGTACTTC CASSLARYRDEQYF
TRBJ2-2 - - TRBV2 TGTGCCAGCAGTGGACAGGCGAACACCGGGGAGCTGTTTTTT CASSGQANTGELFF
TRBJ2-2 - TRBD2 TRBV11-3 TGTGCCAGCAGCCAGGATCAACGTTTAGCGGGAGGGCCGAGCACCGGGGAGCTGTTTTTT CASSQDQRLAGGPSTGELFF
TRBJ2-7 - - TRBV1 TGCACCAGCAGCCAAGCCCGATGTGGGCAACTAGCGGGAGCATTCTCCTACGAGCAGTACTTC CTSSQARCGQLAGAFSYEQYF
TRBJ1-2 - - TRBV21-1 TGTGCCAGCAGGCTTAATTATCAAAGAGGGGGATATGGCTACACCTTC CASRLNYQRGGYGYTF
TRBJ2-7 - TRBD1 TRBV19 TGTGCCAGTACAATCGGGACAGGGGCCTACGAGCAGTACTTC CASTIGTGAYEQYF
TRBJ2-2 - - TRBV5-1 TGCGCCAGCAGCTCTAGGGGAAGGGGCACCGGGGAGCTGTTTTTT CASSSRGRGTGELFF
TRBJ1-3 - - TRBV15 TGTGCCACCAGCAAGTATGACATCTCTGGAAACACCATATATTTT CATSKYDISGNTIYF
TRBJ1-3 few TRBD1 TRBV6-5 TGTGCCAGCAGCTCGACAGGGGTCGGAAACACCATATATTTT CASSSTGVGNTIYF
TRBJ2-7 - TRBD1 TRBV7-9 TGTGCCAGCAGCTCACAGGGGGTCGAGCAGTACTTC CASSSQGVEQYF
TRBJ2-3 - - TRBV7-3 TGTGCCAGCAGCTTAAACCAGGTCGATACGCAGTATTTT CASSLNQVDTQYF
TRBJ2-4 - - TRBV7-9 TGTTCCAGCAGCTTTGGTGGGACTCTCAATCTTGACATTCAGTACTTC CSSSFGGTLNLDIQYF
TRBJ1-3 - - TRBV28 TGTGCCAGCAGCGACTCGGGACTGCACAGGTTGACTGGAAACACCATATATTTT CASSDSGLHRLTGNTIYF
TRBJ2-5 - TRBD2 TRBV7-2 TGTGCCAGCAGCCCAGGGACTAGCGGGGGGAGGGGGGAGACCCAGTACTTC CASSPGTSGGRGETQYF
TRBJ2-5 - - TRBV11-2 TGTGCCAGCAGCTTAATTCAGGGCCAAGAGACCCAGTACTTC CASSLIQGQETQYF
TRBJ2-5 - - TRBV7-2 TGTGCCAGCAGCTCTGGCCCCACGGAGACCCAGTACTTC CASSSGPTETQYF
TRBJ2-1 - TRBD1 TRBV10-3 TGTGCCATCAGTGAGAAGGGACAGGGGTTGAATGAGCAGTTCTTC CAISEKGQGLNEQFF
TRBJ2-7 - - TRBV6-1 TGTGCCAGCAGGAACACGAGGGTTCTGACTGGCGAGCAGTACTTC CASRNTRVLTGEQYF
TRBJ2-2 - - TRBV19 TGTGCCAGCTCTCCCTCTGTCAACACCGGGGAGCTGTTTTTT CASSPSVNTGELFF
TRBJ1-1 - - TRBV7-3 TGTGCCAGCAGCTCATCCATGAACACTGAAGCTTTCTTT CASSSSMNTEAFF
TRBJ2-4 - TRBD1 TRBV7-8 TGTGCCAGCAGCCAGAGACAGGGAACCAAAAACATTCAGTACTTC CASSQRQGTKNIQYF
TRBJ2-3 once - TRBV6-1 TGTGCCAGCAGTGGGGACGTTGGGCGGGGTTACACAGATACGCAGTATTTT CASSGDVGRGYTDTQYF
TRBJ2-2 - TRBD1 TRBV7-3 TGTGCCAGCTCACTCACTGGACAGGGGGTAGTCACCGGGGAGCTGTTTTTT CASSLTGQGVVTGELFF
TRBJ2-1 few TRBD1 TRBV7-2 TGTGCCAGCAGCCTTCCGGACAGGAGCTACAATGAGCAGTTCTTC CASSLPDRSYNEQFF
TRBJ2-7 - TRBD2 TRBV4-1 TGCGCCAGCAGCCAAATGACTAGCGGAACCTACGAGCAGTACTTC CASSQMTSGTYEQYF
TRBJ1-1 - - TRBV28 TGTGCCAGCAGCCAGGCGGGGAGGACTGAAGCTTTCTTT CASSQAGRTEAFF
TRBJ1-4 - TRBD1 TRBV10-3 TGTGCCATCAATGAGTCTCCAGGGGGCACAGGCGAAAAACTGTTTTTT CAINESPGGTGEKLFF
TRBJ1-1 - - TRBV2 TGCGCCAGCAGTGAACTCGCCCTGCGGGTGGGCACTGAAGCTTTCTTT CASSELALRVGTEAFF
TRBJ2-1 - TRBD1 TRBV11-2 TGTGCCAGCAGCCTGGGACAGGGCACTTACAATGAGCAGTTCTTC CASSLGQGTYNEQFF
TRBJ2-1 - TRBD1 TRBV11-3 TGTGCCAGCAGCTCGGGACAGAACAATGAGCAGTTCTTC CASSSGQNNEQFF
TRBJ2-2 - - TRBV5-4 TGTGCCAGCTCCCCTACAGGGCTCGGGGAGCTGTTTTTT CASSPTGLGELFF
TRBJ2-5 - TRBD1 TRBV6-5 TGTGCCAGCAGAAGGGACAGTGGAGGGACCCAGTACTTC CASRRDSGGTQYF
TRBJ2-3 - TRBD2 TRBV7-6 TGTGCCAGCAGCTGGCCGCCGACTAGCGGGGGGTTGGCAGATACGCAGTATTTT CASSWPPTSGGLADTQYF
TRBJ1-1 - - TRBV5-1 TGCGCCAGCAGCCCTGAACAGGGAGGGACTGAAGCTTTCTTT CASSPEQGGTEAFF
TRBJ2-1 - TRBD1 TRBV2 TGTGCCAGCAGCGCCGGGACAGGGACCAATGAGCAGTTCTTC CASSAGTGTNEQFF
TRBJ2-1 - TRBD2 TRBV7-9 TGTGCCAGCAGCTTAGTATTAGCGGGGCAGTTCTTC CASSLVLAGQFF
TRBJ1-5 - - TRBV6-1 TGTGCCAGCAGTGGGGCACATAGCAATCAGCCCCAGCATTTT CASSGAHSNQPQHF
TRBJ1-5 once - TRBV27 TGTGCCAGCAGTTTCAGGTATGGTCAGCCCCAGCATTTT CASSFRYGQPQHF
TRBJ1-1 - TRBD1 TRBV18 TGTGCCAGCTCTGGACAGGGGGTAATGAACACTGAAGCTTTCTTT CASSGQGVMNTEAFF
TRBJ2-4 once - TRBV20-1 TGCAGTGCTCCCTTAGAAATTCAGTACTTC CSAPLEIQYF
TRBJ2-7 - - TRBV27 TGTGCCAGCAGATTAGGGCTGGACTACGAGCAGTACTTC CASRLGLDYEQYF
TRBJ1-2 - - TRBV6-1 TGTGCCAGCAGCCGCACAGGAGACTATGGCTACACCTTC CASSRTGDYGYTF